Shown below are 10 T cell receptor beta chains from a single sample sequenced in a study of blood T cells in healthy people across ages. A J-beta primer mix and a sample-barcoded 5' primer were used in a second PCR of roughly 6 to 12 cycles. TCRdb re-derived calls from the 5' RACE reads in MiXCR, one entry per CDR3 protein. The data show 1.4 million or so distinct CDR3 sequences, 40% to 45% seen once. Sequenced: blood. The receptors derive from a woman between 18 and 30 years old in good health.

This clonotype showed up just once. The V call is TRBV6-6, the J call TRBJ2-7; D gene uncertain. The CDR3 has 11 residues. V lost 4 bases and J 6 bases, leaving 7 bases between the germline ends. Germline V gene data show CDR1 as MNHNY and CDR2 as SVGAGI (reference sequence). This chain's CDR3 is CASSSECEQYF. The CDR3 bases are TGTGCCAGCAGTTCCGAATGCGAGCAGTACTTC.

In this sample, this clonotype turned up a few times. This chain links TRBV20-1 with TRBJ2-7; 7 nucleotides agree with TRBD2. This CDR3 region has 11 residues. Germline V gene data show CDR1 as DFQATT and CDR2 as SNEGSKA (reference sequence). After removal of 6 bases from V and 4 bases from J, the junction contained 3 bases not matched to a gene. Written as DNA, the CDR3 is TGCAGTGCAAGCGGGAAATACGAGCAGTACTTC. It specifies CSASGKYEQYF.

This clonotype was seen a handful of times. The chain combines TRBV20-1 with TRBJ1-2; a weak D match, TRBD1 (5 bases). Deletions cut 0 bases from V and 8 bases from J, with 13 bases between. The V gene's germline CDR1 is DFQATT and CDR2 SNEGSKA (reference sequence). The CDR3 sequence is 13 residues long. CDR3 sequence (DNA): TGCAGTGCTAGAGATTCCGCACAGGACGGCTACACCTTC. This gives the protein CSARDSAQDGYTF.

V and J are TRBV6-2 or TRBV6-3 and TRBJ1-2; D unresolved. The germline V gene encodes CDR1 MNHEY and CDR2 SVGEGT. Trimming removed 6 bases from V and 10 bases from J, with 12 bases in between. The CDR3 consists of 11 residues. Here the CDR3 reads CASRESWNYTF. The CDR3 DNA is TGTGCCAGCAGGGAGAGTTGGAACTACACCTTC.

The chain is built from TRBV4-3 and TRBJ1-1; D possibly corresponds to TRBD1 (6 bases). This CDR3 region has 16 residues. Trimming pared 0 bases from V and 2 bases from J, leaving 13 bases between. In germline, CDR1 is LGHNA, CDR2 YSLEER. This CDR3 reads CASSQDYRGPNTEAFF. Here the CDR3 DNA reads TGCGCCAGCAGCCAAGATTACCGGGGGCCTAACACTGAAGCTTTCTTT.

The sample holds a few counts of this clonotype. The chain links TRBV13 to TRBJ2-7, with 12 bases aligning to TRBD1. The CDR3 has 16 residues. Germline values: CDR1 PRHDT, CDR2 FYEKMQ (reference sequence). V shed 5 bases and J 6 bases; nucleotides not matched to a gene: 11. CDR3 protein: CASSTEAGTGGLEQYF. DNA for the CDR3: TGTGCCAGCAGCACAGAAGCCGGGACAGGGGGCCTCGAGCAGTACTTC.

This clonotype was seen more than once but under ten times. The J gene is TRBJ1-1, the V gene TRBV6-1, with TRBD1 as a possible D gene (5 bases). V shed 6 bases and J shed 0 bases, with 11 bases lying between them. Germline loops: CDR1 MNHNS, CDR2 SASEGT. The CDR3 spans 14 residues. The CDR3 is CASSQGRVNTEAFF. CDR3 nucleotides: TGTGCCAGCAGCCAGGGTAGGGTGAACACTGAAGCTTTCTTT.

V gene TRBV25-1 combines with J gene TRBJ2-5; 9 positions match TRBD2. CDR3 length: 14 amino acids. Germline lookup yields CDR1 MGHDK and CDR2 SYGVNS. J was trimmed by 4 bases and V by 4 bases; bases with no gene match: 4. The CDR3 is CASSGSGSRETQYF. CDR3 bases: TGTGCCAGCAGTGGTAGCGGGAGCCGAGAGACCCAGTACTTC.

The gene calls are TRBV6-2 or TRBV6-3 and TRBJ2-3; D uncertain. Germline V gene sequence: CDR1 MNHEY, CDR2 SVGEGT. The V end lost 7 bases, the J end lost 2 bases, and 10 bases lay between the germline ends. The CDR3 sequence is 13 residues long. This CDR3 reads CASKFVFTDTQYF. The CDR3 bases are TGTGCCAGCAAATTCGTGTTCACAGATACGCAGTATTTT.

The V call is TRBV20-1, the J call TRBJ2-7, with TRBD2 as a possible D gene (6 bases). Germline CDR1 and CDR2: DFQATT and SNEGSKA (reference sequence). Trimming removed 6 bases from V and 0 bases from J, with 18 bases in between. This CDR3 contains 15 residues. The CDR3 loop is CSAADGDSFSYEQYF. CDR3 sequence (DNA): TGCAGTGCGGCTGATGGGGACTCCTTCTCCTACGAGCAGTACTTC.